This T cell receptor (beta chain) was found in a study of blood T cell repertoires in COVID-19. This clone has just one count. CDR1 and CDR2 from the germline V gene are MDHEN and SYDVKM. The CDR3 consists of 15 residues. The junction had 7 bases not matched to a gene; V was cut back by 5 bases and J by 2 bases. As processed by the authors: Scientists estimated how many nucleated cells there were by amplifying reference gene primers. The repertoire was sequenced with immunoSEQ multiplex PCR; TCRdb's copy has only in-frame clones and lacks some. V, J and clone size are those of that table, while D and trimming were read from the DNA. Among 200,000 or so clones listed, roughly 87% were seen once.

The sequenced material came from peripheral blood. The chain employs TRBV28 and TRBJ2-3; TRBD1 agrees at 7 bases. The receptor comes from a man aged 35 to 55 with active or convalescent COVID-19. The CDR3 loop reads CASSPGQLYTDTQYF. Written as DNA, the CDR3 is TGTGCCAGCAGTCCGGGACAGCTTTACACAGATACGCAGTATTTT.